The 10 T cell receptor beta chains listed next were all sequenced from one sample in a study of T cell responses to AZD1222 COVID-19 vaccine. Profiled with immunoSEQ multiplex PCR; TCRdb holds only in-frame clones, not every one. The table includes about 200,000 clones, approximately 92% detected once. The sample was peripheral blood, taken on day 0 of AZD1222 vaccination. All receptors come from an adult in good health.

This clone was observed once. The rearrangement links TRBV2 to TRBJ1-1; TRBD1 is a possible D gene (6 bases). The CDR3 spans 13 residues. CDR1 and CDR2 from the germline V gene are SNHLY and FYNNEI. V was clipped by 8 bases and J by 2 bases, with 12 bases between them. The CDR3: CASGGAGNTEAFF. The CDR3 nucleotides are TGTGCCAGCGGGGGGGCAGGAAACACTGAAGCTTTCTTT.

On this clone: The sample has other DNA sequences that encode this CDR3 too. The chain recombines TRBV6-6 with TRBJ1-1; 7 bases line up with TRBD1. J was trimmed by 1 base and V by 5 bases; bases with no gene match: 1. Germline CDR1 and CDR2: MNHNY and SVGAGI (reference sequence). The CDR3 loop spans 13 amino acids. The CDR3 DNA reads TGTGCCAGCAGTCCAGGGGGGAACACTGAAGCTTTCTTT. This sequence encodes CASSPGGNTEAFF.

CDR3 residues: CASSYAGGSTDTQYF. CDR3 bases: TGTGCCAGCAGTTATGCGGGGGGAAGCACAGATACGCAGTATTTT. The rearrangement uses TRBV6-5 and TRBJ2-3; 8 bases are a match to TRBD2. The CDR3 length is 15 residues. Germline-derived CDR1 and CDR2 are MNHEY and SVGAGI. V dropped 3 bases and J dropped 0; count of bases not matched to a gene: 2.

J is TRBJ1-3 and V is TRBV5-5, with D tentatively TRBD1 (5 bases). V was trimmed by 4 bases and J by 4 bases, leaving 15 bases between them. CDR1 is SGHKS, CDR2 YYEKEE, per germline (reference sequence). This CDR3 comprises 15 residues. The CDR3 nucleotides read TGTGCCAGCAGCCCAGAGGGGAGTTCCGGAAACACCATATATTTT. It translates to CASSPEGSSGNTIYF.

This chain joins TRBV18 and TRBJ2-7; tentative D call: TRBD2 (6 bases). Trimming shortened V by 0 bases and J by 1 base, and 10 bases separated the two germline ends. Germline CDR1 reads KGHSH; CDR2 reads LQKENI. This CDR3 is 15 amino acids long. The DNA of the CDR3 is TGTGCCAGCTCACCACCGTCCGGGGGATCCTACGAGCAGTACTTC. This sequence encodes CASSPPSGGSYEQYF.

The chain recombines TRBV28 with TRBJ1-3, with D uncertain. The CDR3 is 14 residues long. V shed 6 bases and J shed 1 base, with 10 bases lying between them. The germline gives CDR1 MDHEN, CDR2 SYDVKM. CDR3 nucleotide sequence: TGTGCCAGCAGAGCCCAGCTTTCTGGAAACACCATATATTTT. Translated: CASRAQLSGNTIYF.

This chain uses TRBV5-4 with TRBJ1-2; D is ambiguous. V lost 4 bases and J 8 bases, leaving 9 bases between the germline ends. The CDR3 is made up of 11 amino acids. Germline CDR1 reads SGHNT; CDR2 reads YYREEE (reference sequence). The CDR3 sequence is CASSRTGGYTF. CDR3 DNA: TGTGCCAGCAGCCGCACCGGGGGCTACACCTTC.

This chain connects TRBV9 to TRBJ1-6; D gene uncertain. This CDR3 has 12 residues. V lost 3 bases, J lost 11 bases, and 9 bases lay in between. CDR1 is SGDLS, CDR2 YYNGEE, per germline. CDR3 sequence: CASSEGPPPLHF. The CDR3 nucleotides are TGTGCCAGCAGCGAAGGGCCCCCACCCCTCCACTTT. Using reference TRBV9 and TRBJ1-6 for the parts outside the CDR3, the full variable domain is DSGVTQTPKHLITATGQRVTLRCSPRSGDLSVYWYQQSLDQGLQFLIQYYNGEERAKGNILERFSAQQFPDLHSELNLSSLELGDSALYFCASSEGPPPLHFGNGTRLTVT.

This clone appeared once. The genes are TRBV28 and TRBJ2-1; 12 bases map to TRBD2. J gave up 14 bases and V 3 bases, and 5 bases lay outside the gene matches. Germline V gene sequence: CDR1 MDHEN, CDR2 SYDVKM. CDR3 length equals 13 residues. CDR3 bases: TGTGCCAGCAGTTTGCTAGCGGGGGGGCCCAAGTTCTTC. This gives the protein CASSLLAGGPKFF. Complete variable domain (other parts from reference TRBV28 and TRBJ2-1): DVKVTQSSRYLVKRTGEKVFLECVQDMDHENMFWYRQDPGLGLRLIYFSYDVKMKEKGDIPEGYSVSREKKERFSLILESASTNQTSMYLCASSLLAGGPKFFGPGTRLTVL.

V usage is TRBV5-1 and J usage is TRBJ2-5, with 8 bases lining up with TRBD1. There are 15 residues in the CDR3. The germline V gene has CDR1 SGHRS and CDR2 YFSETQ. V was pared by 2 bases and J by 5 bases, with 8 bases of the junction left unmatched. CDR3 sequence: CASSFGSGGRETQYF. The CDR3 nucleotides are TGCGCCAGCAGCTTTGGTTCAGGGGGCAGGGAGACCCAGTACTTC.